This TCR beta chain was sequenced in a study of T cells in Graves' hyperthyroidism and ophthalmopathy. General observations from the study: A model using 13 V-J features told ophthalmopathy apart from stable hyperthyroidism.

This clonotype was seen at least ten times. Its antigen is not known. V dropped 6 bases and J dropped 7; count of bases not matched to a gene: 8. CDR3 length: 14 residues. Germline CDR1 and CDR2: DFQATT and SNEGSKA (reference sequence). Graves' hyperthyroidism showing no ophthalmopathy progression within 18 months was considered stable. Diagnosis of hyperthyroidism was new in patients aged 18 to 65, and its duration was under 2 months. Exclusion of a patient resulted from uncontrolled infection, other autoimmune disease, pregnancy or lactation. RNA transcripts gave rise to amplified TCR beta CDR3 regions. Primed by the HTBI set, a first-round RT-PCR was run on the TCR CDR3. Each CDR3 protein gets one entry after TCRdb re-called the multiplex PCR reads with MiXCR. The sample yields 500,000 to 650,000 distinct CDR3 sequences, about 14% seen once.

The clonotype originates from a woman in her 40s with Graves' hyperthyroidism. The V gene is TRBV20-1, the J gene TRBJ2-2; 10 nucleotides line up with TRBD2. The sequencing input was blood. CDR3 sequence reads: CSAPSGRAGGELFF. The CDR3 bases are TGCAGTGCCCCCAGCGGGAGGGCCGGCGGGGAGCTGTTTTTT.